This T cell receptor beta chain was profiled in a study of cytomegalovirus exposure and HLA in healthy donors (dated by TCRdb to the late 2010s). For the wider study: An earlier analysis of 587 of the donors reported under 300 Gb of sequence data and some 110 million unique TCR beta sequences obtained from roughly 180 million T cells. Around 320 gigabases of sequencing data and roughly 90 million unique TCR sequences were included in an early release covering around 600 HLA-typed donors. Among the 398 genotyped donors, around 81% belonged to the genetic ancestry cluster associated with self-reported Caucasian donors. The study was designed to test whether signatures of past pathogen exposure could be identified by cataloging public T cell receptors. The study profiled the T cell repertoires of 550 to 700 subjects by immunosequencing and related them to cytomegalovirus serostatus. In addition to the first cohort of roughly 670 subjects, a separate validation cohort of around 110 different subjects was used. High-throughput TCR immunosequencing, statistical association of individual TCRs with disease status, and machine learning were combined to predict cytomegalovirus infection status. A later analysis re-analyzed previously published TCR beta repertoires from 650 to 800 donors and added high-resolution HLA genotyping to study TCR occurrence patterns. Rather than drawing on any new phenotypic data, the later analysis identified candidate immune exposures from TCR beta sequences and the way those sequences occurred across donors. An earlier analysis of around 540 of the donors applied high-throughput TCR beta sequencing to assess whether each TCR beta V gene segment acted as functional or pseudogenic. Alongside the repertoire data, information on donor age, sex, ethnicity and CMV serostatus was compiled. A later genetic analysis took genome-wide SNP genotypes for about three fifths of the roughly 700 donors and used that subset as a discovery cohort. All discovery cohort repertoires had been generated using a single sequencing platform. HLA typing covered class I and class II loci at four-digit resolution. The number of donors typed differed by locus, with roughly 629-640 for A, B, C, DRB1 and DQB1, around 500 for DQA1, about 610 for DPA1, and around 460 for DPB1. Roughly 5 DR-DQ haplotypes were handled as single units for association and clustering, since linkage in the cohort was strong. Among 300 to 450 genotyped donors of the cohort, an average of around 240,000 unique TCR beta nucleotide sequences were sequenced per donor, roughly 18% of them non-productive. What the study reported, not specific to this receptor: At a false discovery rate of 0.05, a later analysis linked 16,000 or so TCR beta sequences to specific HLA alleles. The sequencing pipeline was judged likely to have produced a cluster of highly shared sequence variants as a technical artifact. Because counts were too low, about 18 rarely observed V segments, including chromosome 9 orphons, were excluded from the earlier analysis of a few hundred of the donors. A later genetic analysis reported fewer N-insertions in productive TCRs among donors in an Asian-associated ancestry cluster than the roughly 640-donor mean. While some public TCRs were present in many individuals, most TCR sequences turned up only very rarely across donors. Correlated functional status among segregating V segments might be attributable to linkage disequilibrium, but an unknown experimental factor could not be ruled out. HLA typing was unavailable for some donors at each locus, so association tests used only the typed subset. In a later analysis, HLA-associated TCR beta chains were found to be more clonally expanded and to have lower generation probabilities than equally common non-associated chains. The only immune exposure information available for the cohort was CMV serostatus. In vitro tests confirmed that three of the cytomegalovirus-associated TCR beta chains recognize cytomegalovirus antigens. An earlier analysis of 587 of the donors showed that most TCR beta V segments appeared in productive rearrangements either about 90% or about 30% of the time, which broadly matched IMGT annotations. A further reported finding was that TCR beta sequences accurately predicted the HLA-A and HLA-B alleles for most subjects in the first cohort. Presence/absence analyses assumed roughly uniform sequencing depth across donors, an assumption that may not hold. Cytomegalovirus status was reported to be diagnosed by the classifier with high specificity and sensitivity in both the original and validation cohorts. According to a later analysis, TCR association rates differed among HLA loci, with DRB1 alleles showing the most associated TCRs and HLA-C alleles showing the fewest. In the study, some 160 TCR beta chains were listed as associated with cytomegalovirus. An association between a missense DCLRE1C variant and V-gene and J-gene trimming of TCR beta chains was found in a later genetic analysis and replicated in an independent cohort. The authors suggested that the approach could potentially be extended to other disease states and immunological phenotypes. Several of the top co-occurrence clusters appeared to be linked to parvovirus B19, influenza, CMV and Epstein-Barr virus, according to a later analysis. The 87-base-pair reads could not distinguish some IMGT-functional V segments, including TRBV6-2 and TRBV6-3, so those segments were excluded. Assigning TCR associations to individual alleles was difficult when HLA alleles, especially DR and DQ, strongly co-occurred. In a later analysis, most CMV-associated TCR beta chains were found to appear HLA-restricted, with HLA associations seemingly driven largely by CMV exposure. This cohort had only TCR beta chains sequenced, and the lack of alpha or paired-chain data limited which features could be detected.

With regard to this clone: Its antigen remains unidentified. The record has no base qualities; no much larger clone is one base away.

Receptor libraries were prepared by the immunoSEQ multiplex PCR assay. For the multiplex PCR, a mixture combining 60 forward primers for TCR Vbeta segments and 13 reverse primers for TCR Jbeta segments was used. The CDR3 region of rearranged TCR beta genes was amplified from genomic DNA with a multiplex PCR assay. The amplified TCR beta libraries were sequenced on the Illumina HiSeq System as 87-base-pair reads. As for the authors' bioinformatics: A later analysis counted around 72 million unique TCR beta chains across the 650 to 800 repertoires, and 9.5 million to 11 million of these chains were shared by at least two donors. A nearest-neighbor algorithm error-corrected the raw reads and collapsed the reads into unique sequences, merging closely related sequences to remove PCR and sequencing errors. V, D and J gene segments were assigned by aligning CDR3 sequences to IMGT reference sequences. Each retained sequence needed at least a six-nucleotide match to both a V gene segment and a J gene segment. A rearrangement was called productive if the CDR3 had no stop codons and remained in frame with V and J, and every other rearrangement was called non-productive. CDR3 was defined by IMGT convention, running from the second conserved V-encoded cysteine to the conserved J-encoded phenylalanine. Sequences without an unambiguous match to a single V gene segment were excluded from the earlier analysis of approximately 600 of the donors. In an earlier analysis of roughly 600 of the donors, a V segment was called functional when productive rearrangements were above 56.7%, and segregating when the standard deviation between donors exceeded 5%. A statistical classification framework was built to diagnose cytomegalovirus status from the catalog of TCR beta chain sequences. A later analysis assigned V and J genes by comparing TCR nucleotide sequences with IMGT/GENE-DB human TR gene sequences. Using the TCRdist pipeline, a later analysis assigned CDR3 sequences along with most-parsimonious VDJ recombination scenarios. A later analysis defined each TCR beta chain by its CDR3 amino acid sequence plus V-gene family, and excluded reads lacking a unique V-gene family. As a way to deal with suspected cross-contamination and a sequencing artifact, a later analysis dropped hundreds of nucleotide sequences that were highly shared and had low generation probability. In a later analysis, a clonal expansion index for each public chain was calculated from normalized within-repertoire ranks of inferred template counts. A later analysis computed generation probabilities with a VDJ recombination model fitted to out-of-frame rearrangements, and checked the results against IGoR. In a later analysis, TCR-TCR, TCR-HLA and TCR-CMV co-occurrence was scored with hypergeometric tests, and a repertoire-size bias correction was applied to TCR pairs. In a later analysis, false discovery rates were estimated by permuting HLA or CMV assignments 20 times. In a later analysis, co-occurring TCRs were grouped with DBSCAN, and TCRdist sequence similarity was added when clustering was performed within HLA-allele-positive subsets. Repertoires with fewer than 30,000 or more than 120,000 public chains, plus five repertoires with anomalous nucleotide sharing, were excluded from co-occurrence clustering. TCRdb limited this immuneACCESS table to in-frame rearrangements with V and J called. A share of clones is missing; checked studies link under half to unresolved V genes, and the rest is unexplained. V and J calls and clone size are as listed in that table; D and trimming were resolved from the DNA. This sample has about 170,000 clones in its table, and more than 70% of those were observed once. Clones ranked in the top ten supply under 6% of the sample.

Sequences SNHLY (CDR1) and FYNNEI (CDR2) are obtained from the germline V gene. The cysteine opens and the phenylalanine closes a CDR3 of 12 amino acids. CDR3 DNA is the only sequence kept; it has 36 bases, read in frame from the first base. At the junction V is shortened by 8 bases and J by 7 bases; bases outside the gene matches: 3. The cohort consisted of some 730 healthy bone marrow donors. All cohort members were sampled while nominally healthy, although unrecorded immune exposures were likely present. The donor was CMV seropositive and belonged to the group of 270 or so seropositive cohort members. Every donor gave a peripheral blood sample, and the peripheral blood mononuclear cells from that sample were used for TCR beta sequencing. The Qiagen DNeasy Blood Extraction Kit was used to extract genomic DNA from the blood cell samples.

The source material was PBMCs. This receptor was identified in a woman between 45 and 60 years old in good health and CMV-seropositive. The rearranged segments are TRBV2 and TRBJ2-2; 8 of the junction bases match TRBD1. The CDR3 protein sequence reads: CASGQGRGELFF. The bases are TGTGCCAGCGGACAGGGACGCGGGGAGCTGTTTTTT. Outside the CDR3, residues come from the reference TRBV2 and TRBJ2-2 proteins, so the full variable domain is: EPEVTQTPSHQVTQMGQEVILRCVPISNHLYFYWYRQILGQKVEFLVSFYNNEISEKSEIFDDQFSVERPDGSNFTLKIRSTKLEDSAMYFCASGQGRGELFFGEGSRLTVL.